This T cell receptor beta chain was obtained from a study of cytomegalovirus exposure and HLA in healthy donors. Amplification used 60 Vbeta primers and 13 Jbeta primers. Clones were sequenced by immunoSEQ multiplex PCR, and TCRdb holds only the in-frame ones, with some missing. The profile shows 100,000 to 150,000 clones, roughly 74% of them singletons. CDR1 is SGHNT, CDR2 YYREEE, per germline (reference sequence). Trimming cost V 5 bases and J 2 bases; bases outside gene matches: 6. The CDR3 is 16 residues long. This sequence was found in a woman between 50 and 59 years old in good health and CMV-seropositive. Sequenced: PBMCs. The chain combines TRBV5-4 with TRBJ2-2; 10 nucleotides align to TRBD2. CDR3 protein: CASSTLAGRNTGELFF. For the CDR3, the DNA is TGTGCCAGCAGTACACTAGCGGGGAGAAACACCGGGGAGCTGTTTTTT.